This T cell receptor (beta chain) was recorded in a study of follicular helper T cells after annual influenza vaccination. Study findings and constraints: ICOS+CD38+ cTfh clonality tracked population frequency, and its change tracked circulating plasmablast change. Each annual vaccination recalled recurring oligoclonal ICOS+CD38+ cTfh clonotypes. Undersampling of the much larger non-cTfh compartments could not be excluded for influenza clone enrichment.

About this clone: Antigen unknown.

CDR1 is SGHTA and CDR2 is FQGNSA in the germline V gene. With V trimmed by 3 bases and J by 3 bases, 4 bases remained unmatched. CDR3 length: 14 residues. Time point of the sample: 2015-2016 season, pre-vaccination. Adults were given seasonal inactivated influenza vaccine, and blood CD4 subsets were sorted before and after vaccination. Only in-frame clones appear in the TCRdb table, and some are missing; sequencing was by immunoSEQ multiplex PCR. Of approximately 14,000 clones in the sample, about four fifths are singletons; the top ten hold 0.44%. The source material was CXCR5- memory CD4+ T cells sorted from blood, sampled on the day of influenza vaccination. This sequence was found in an adult who received the influenza vaccine. The chain combines TRBV7-2 with TRBJ2-5; TRBD1 aligns across 7 bases. CDR3 DNA sequence: TGTGCCAGCAGCTTTAACACAGGGGAAGAGACCCAGTACTTC. Its protein is CASSFNTGEETQYF.